A selection of T cell receptor beta chains follows, all from one sample in a study of cytotoxic CD8 clonotypes in ibrutinib-treated CLL. Assay used: immunoSEQ multiplex PCR; TCRdb lists only in-frame clones, some missing. The table shows about 160,000 clones, with approximately 84% occurring only once. Material: PBMCs, obtained after 24 months of ibrutinib treatment. The receptor source for this set is a human donor with chronic lymphocytic leukemia. Each CDR3 is given without its conserved first and last residue. The order of the fields is J gene, V gene, CDR3 protein.

TRBJ2-3 | TRBV5-8 | ASSLPQSSGSQY
TRBJ2-3 | TRBV30 | AWRTSSYTDTQY
TRBJ2-1 | TRBV6-6 | ASSYGSTSSYNEQF
TRBJ1-5 | TRBV5-1 | ASSPNSGGNQPQH
TRBJ2-1 | TRBV5-1 | ASSWPPGQGRGEQF
TRBJ1-4 | TRBV10-1 | ASSSGTPLGNEKLF
TRBJ2-5 | TRBV28 | ASSFEGTAETQY
TRBJ2-1 | TRBV2 | ASSETGTGYYNEQF
TRBJ2-3 | TRBV29-1 | SVELDTDTQY
TRBJ2-2 | TRBV6-5 | ASSYFWRYEGELF
TRBJ1-2 | TRBV5-1 | ASSPVWPGLNYGYT
TRBJ1-2 | TRBV2 | ASRDRPRGGYT
TRBJ1-1 | TRBV27 | ASSLSFRLSGTEAF
TRBJ2-5 | TRBV7-3 | ASSSRRSGRAGFETQY
TRBJ2-1 | TRBV30 | ASGQLNEQF
TRBJ2-5 | TRBV20-1 | SASAETQY
TRBJ1-6 | TRBV5-1 | ASSATEHSPLH
TRBJ2-7 | TRBV7-8 | ASSPQAGTGGYEQY
TRBJ2-7 | TRBV27 | ASSLRGTYEQY
TRBJ1-2 | TRBV13 | ASSTLDRDEGYT
TRBJ1-5 | TRBV5-1 | ASSLRGDTNQPQH
TRBJ2-2 | TRBV6-1 | ASKFRGSYTGELF
TRBJ2-7 | TRBV19 | ASSILNRGSYEQY
TRBJ2-3 | TRBV7-3 | ASSQDRVTDTQY
TRBJ2-7 | TRBV11-2 | ASSFSQDEQY
TRBJ1-2 | TRBV28 | ASTIDGRVYGYT
TRBJ2-7 | TRBV4-3 | ASSQEASGIPTYEQY
TRBJ2-7 | TRBV11-3 | ASSFIRGSYEQY
TRBJ1-1 | TRBV5-1 | ASSSRQGPGNTEAF
TRBJ1-2 | TRBV9 | ASSVERGGSNGYT
TRBJ1-3 | TRBV25-1 | ASSEFGISGNTIY
TRBJ2-2 | TRBV5-1 | ASSSQTIGDSGELF
TRBJ2-7 | TRBV7-9 | ASSSSHFGGSYEQY
TRBJ2-3 | TRBV7-6 | ASSFRSAGNTDTQY
TRBJ2-1 | TRBV23-1 | ASSQEGTGPYNEQF
TRBJ1-4 | TRBV15 | ATISGQGASNEKLF
TRBJ1-1 | TRBV6-5 | ASSYSWGLNTEAF
TRBJ2-1 | TRBV5-4 | ASSLRETDLNEQF
TRBJ1-6 | TRBV7-2 | ASSLVGRGGNSPLH
TRBJ1-5 | TRBV5-6 | ASSLVNQPQH
TRBJ1-4 | TRBV6-5 | ASSFRSGNEKLF
TRBJ1-1 | TRBV11-1 | ASSARTVANTEAF
TRBJ2-2 | TRBV7-9 | ASRLLAGGAGELF
TRBJ1-3 | TRBV18 | ASSPRGFSGNTIY
TRBJ1-1 | TRBV7-6 | ASSSPGVVTEAF
TRBJ2-1 | TRBV4-2 | ASSQDGEQF
TRBJ2-7 | TRBV5-8 | ASRPDWYSYEQY
TRBJ2-1 | TRBV29-1 | SSGTGIYNEQF
TRBJ2-5 | TRBV20-1 | RCGQETQY
TRBJ1-4 | TRBV9 | ASSVDAGALNEKLF
TRBJ1-3 | TRBV6-5 | ASSYSRAGNTIY
TRBJ2-3 | TRBV2 | ASSDLTDTQY
TRBJ2-7 | TRBV28 | ASTEGNLHEQY
TRBJ2-7 | TRBV6-5 | ASSQYGQGAYEQY
TRBJ2-7 | TRBV4-1 | ASSQEAAQRGEQY
TRBJ2-1 | TRBV7-2 | ASSLTTSGSRAYNEQF
TRBJ2-7 | TRBV7-8 | ASNLDRGWGEQY
TRBJ2-3 | TRBV7-3 | ASSARRQGSTDTQY
TRBJ2-5 | TRBV14 | ASSLWGKETQY